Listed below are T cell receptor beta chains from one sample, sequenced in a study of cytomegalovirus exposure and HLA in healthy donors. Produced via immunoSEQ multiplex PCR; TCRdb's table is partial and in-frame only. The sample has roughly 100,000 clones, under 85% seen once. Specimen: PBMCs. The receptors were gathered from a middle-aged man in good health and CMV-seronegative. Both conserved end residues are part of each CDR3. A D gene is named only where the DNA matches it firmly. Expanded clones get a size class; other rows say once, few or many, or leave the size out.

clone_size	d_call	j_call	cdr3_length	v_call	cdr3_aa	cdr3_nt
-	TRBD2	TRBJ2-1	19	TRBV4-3	CASSQDSTTSGGEYNEQFF	TGCGCCAGCAGCCAAGATTCTACGACTAGCGGGGGGGAGTACAATGAGCAGTTCTTC
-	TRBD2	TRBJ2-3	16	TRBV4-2	CASSPHLAGGTDTQYF	TGTGCCAGCAGCCCCCACTTAGCGGGGGGCACAGATACGCAGTATTTT
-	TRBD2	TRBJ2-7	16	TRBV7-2	CASSSLSGRGSYEQYF	TGTGCCAGCAGCTCTCTTAGCGGGAGGGGCTCCTACGAGCAGTACTTC
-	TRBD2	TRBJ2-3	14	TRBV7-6	CASSQGTSGGWQYF	TGTGCCAGCAGCCAAGGGACTAGCGGGGGTTGGCAGTATTTT
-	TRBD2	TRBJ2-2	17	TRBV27	CASSLGTSGSRYGELFF	TGTGCCAGCAGTCTCGGGACTAGCGGGAGTAGGTACGGGGAGCTGTTTTTT
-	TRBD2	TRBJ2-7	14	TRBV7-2	CASRASGGKYEQYF	TGTGCCAGCAGAGCTAGCGGGGGGAAGTACGAGCAGTACTTC
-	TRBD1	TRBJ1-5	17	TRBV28	CASSLFGTGDFSQPQHF	TGTGCCAGCAGTTTATTTGGGACAGGGGACTTCAGTCAGCCCCAGCATTTT
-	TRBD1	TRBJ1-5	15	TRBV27	CASSSRQGGGQPQHF	TGTGCCAGCAGTTCGCGACAGGGGGGGGGTCAGCCCCAGCATTTT
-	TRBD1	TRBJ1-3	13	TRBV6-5	CASRQGLGNTIYF	TGTGCCAGCAGACAGGGGCTAGGAAACACCATATATTTT
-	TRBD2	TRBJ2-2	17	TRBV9	CASSATRTSGGAGELFF	TGTGCCAGCAGCGCTACCCGGACTAGCGGGGGGGCCGGGGAGCTGTTTTTT
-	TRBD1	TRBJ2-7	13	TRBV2	CANRQGASYEQYF	TGTGCCAACAGACAGGGTGCCTCCTACGAGCAGTACTTC
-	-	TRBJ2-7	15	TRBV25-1	CASSEPRGLTYEQYF	TGTGCCAGCAGTGAACCCAGGGGACTAACCTACGAGCAGTACTTC
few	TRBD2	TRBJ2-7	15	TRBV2	CASSEGGGTSYEQYF	TGTGCCAGCAGTGAAGGGGGAGGGACCTCCTACGAGCAGTACTTC
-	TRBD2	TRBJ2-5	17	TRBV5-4	CASSLYSVAGGQETQYF	TGTGCCAGCAGCTTGTATAGTGTGGCGGGGGGCCAAGAGACCCAGTACTTC
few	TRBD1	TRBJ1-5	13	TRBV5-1	CASSRDRDQPQHF	TGCGCCAGCAGCCGGGACAGGGATCAGCCCCAGCATTTT
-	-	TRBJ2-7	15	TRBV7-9	CASSLSGSLSDEQYF	TGTGCCAGCAGCTTGTCCGGGTCCCTCTCGGACGAGCAGTACTTC
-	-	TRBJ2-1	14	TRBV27	CASSLIDSDNEQFF	TGTGCCAGCAGTCTGATAGACAGCGACAATGAGCAGTTCTTC
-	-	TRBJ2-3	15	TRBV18	CASSTSRGTTDTQYF	TGTGCCAGCTCAACTTCCAGGGGAACTACAGATACGCAGTATTTT
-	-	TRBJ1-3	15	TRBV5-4	CASSDRDNTGNTIYF	TGTGCCAGCAGCGATAGGGACAATACCGGAAACACCATATATTTT
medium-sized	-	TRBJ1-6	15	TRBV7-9	CASSPRGGDNSPLHF	TGTGCCAGCAGCCCTCGTGGAGGGGATAATTCACCCCTCCACTTT
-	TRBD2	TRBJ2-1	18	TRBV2	CASSEWRTSSGGDNEQFF	TGTGCCAGCAGTGAATGGCGGACCTCTAGCGGGGGAGACAATGAGCAGTTCTTC
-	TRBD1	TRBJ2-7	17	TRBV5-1	CASTPGRGLGESYEQYF	TGCGCCAGCACCCCCGGCAGGGGGTTGGGTGAGTCCTACGAGCAGTACTTC
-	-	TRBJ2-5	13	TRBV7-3	CASSWNGGGPQYF	TGTGCCAGCAGCTGGAACGGTGGGGGCCCCCAGTACTTC
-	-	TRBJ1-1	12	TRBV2	CASSEGVTEAFF	TGTGCCAGCAGTGAAGGAGTGACTGAAGCTTTCTTT
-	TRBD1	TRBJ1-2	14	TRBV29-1	CSVEGTGDRYGYTF	TGCAGCGTTGAGGGGACAGGCGACCGCTATGGCTACACCTTC
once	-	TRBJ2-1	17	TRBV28	CASSLRGGGGMYNEQFF	TGTGCCAGCAGTTTAAGAGGGGGAGGGGGGATGTACAATGAGCAGTTCTTC
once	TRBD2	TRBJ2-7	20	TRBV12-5	CASGLVLRGLAEKGGDEQYF	TGTGCTAGTGGTTTGGTACTGAGGGGACTAGCGGAGAAAGGGGGTGACGAGCAGTACTTC
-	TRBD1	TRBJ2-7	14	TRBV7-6	CASSPRDRTYEQYF	TGTGCCAGCAGCCCCCGGGACAGAACCTACGAGCAGTACTTC
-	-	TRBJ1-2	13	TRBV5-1	CASSLVPLDGYTF	TGCGCCAGCAGCTTGGTTCCCCTAGATGGCTACACCTTC
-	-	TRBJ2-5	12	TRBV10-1	CASSVLGAAQYF	TGCGCCAGCAGTGTACTGGGTGCGGCCCAGTACTTC
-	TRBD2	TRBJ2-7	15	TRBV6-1	CASSEVSSGNYEQYF	TGTGCCAGCAGTGAAGTGTCTAGCGGGAACTACGAGCAGTACTTC
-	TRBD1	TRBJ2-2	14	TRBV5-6	CASRKQGSHLELFF	TGTGCCAGCAGAAAACAGGGGTCCCACCTCGAGCTGTTTTTT
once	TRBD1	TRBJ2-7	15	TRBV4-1	CASSQDSAGGYEQYF	TGCGCCAGCAGCCAAGATTCGGCAGGGGGCTACGAGCAGTACTTC
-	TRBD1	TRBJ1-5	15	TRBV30	CAWSAGQVSNQPQHF	TGTGCCTGGAGTGCTGGACAGGTTAGCAATCAGCCCCAGCATTTT
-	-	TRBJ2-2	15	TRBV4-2	CASSQTPWGAGELFF	TGTGCCAGCAGCCAGACTCCTTGGGGAGCCGGGGAGCTGTTTTTT
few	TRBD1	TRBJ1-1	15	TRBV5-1	CASSLAGTENTEAFF	TGCGCCAGCAGCTTGGCCGGGACAGAGAACACTGAAGCTTTCTTT
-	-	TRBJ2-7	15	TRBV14	CASSHLGQRAGEQYF	TGTGCCAGCAGCCACCTGGGGCAGCGGGCGGGCGAGCAGTACTTC
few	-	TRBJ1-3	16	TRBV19	CASSIIDGSSGNTIYF	TGTGCCAGTAGTATAATTGATGGCAGCTCTGGAAACACCATATATTTT
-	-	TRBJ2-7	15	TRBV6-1	CASRQARGTSYEQYF	TGTGCCAGCAGGCAGGCCCGCGGGACTTCCTACGAGCAGTACTTC
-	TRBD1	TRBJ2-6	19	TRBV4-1	CASSLSFAGGASGANVLTF	TGCGCCAGCAGCCTATCTTTCGCAGGGGGCGCCTCTGGGGCCAACGTCCTGACTTTC
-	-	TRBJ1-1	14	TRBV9	CASTLGHSTTEAFF	TGTGCCAGCACCCTAGGACATTCCACCACTGAAGCTTTCTTT
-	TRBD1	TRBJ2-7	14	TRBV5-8	CASSLSRDRLPKYF	TGTGCCAGCAGCCTGTCCCGGGACAGGTTGCCTAAGTACTTC
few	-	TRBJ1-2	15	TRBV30	CAWSVGGESGYGYTF	TGTGCCTGGAGTGTAGGAGGGGAGTCGGGCTATGGCTACACCTTC
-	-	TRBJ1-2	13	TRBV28	CASVEGGSYGYTF	TGTGCCAGCGTCGAGGGGGGGTCCTATGGCTACACCTTC
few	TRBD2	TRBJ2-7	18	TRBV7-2	CASSLVFLSVAGTYEQYF	TGTGCCAGCAGCTTAGTGTTTCTATCGGTAGCGGGTACCTACGAGCAGTACTTC
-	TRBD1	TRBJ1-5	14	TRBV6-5	CASTQGVGAQPQHF	TGTGCCAGCACCCAGGGGGTAGGGGCCCAGCCCCAGCATTTT
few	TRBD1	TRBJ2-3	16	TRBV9	CASSPRTGATKDTQYF	TGTGCCAGCAGCCCCCGGACAGGGGCAACGAAAGATACGCAGTATTTT